Below, 18 T cell receptor beta chains from the same sample are listed, as sequenced in a study of type 1 regulatory T cells. In TCRdb, the reads were re-called with MiXCR into one record per CDR3 protein. The sample shows about 100,000 distinct CDR3 sequences, around a third of them seen only once. Sequencing was performed on CD4+ T cells, either the whole sample or a sorted fraction (not recorded which). The receptors here all came from a human donor in good health.

This clonotype was seen a handful of times. The chain links TRBV12-3 or TRBV12-4 to TRBJ2-7, with TRBD1 matching over 7 bases. The CDR3 is 12 residues long. V was pared by 8 bases and J by 9 bases, with 10 bases of the junction left unmatched. CDR3 DNA sequence: TGTGCCAGCGGACAGGACGCTACGACGCAGTACTTC. Its translation: CASGQDATTQYF.

J is TRBJ2-7 and V is TRBV5-1, with 10 bases aligning to TRBD2. This CDR3 contains 16 residues. V shed 0 bases, J shed 3 bases, and the junction held 6 bases outside the gene matches. Germline V CDR1 and CDR2: SGHRS, YFSETQ. CDR3 protein: CASSLVPAGGIYEQYF. For the CDR3, the DNA is TGCGCCAGCAGCTTGGTCCCAGCGGGAGGGATCTACGAGCAGTACTTC.

This clonotype has a handful of counts. V is TRBV3-1 and J is TRBJ2-1; TRBD2 is a possible D gene (5 bases). V was shortened by 1 base and J by 7 bases, with 14 bases between the two germline ends. Germline assignment: CDR1 LGHDT and CDR2 YNNKEL (reference sequence). This CDR3 is 15 amino acids long. CDR3 region: CASSQVSERGNEQFF. The CDR3 region has the DNA TGTGCCAGCAGCCAAGTTAGCGAACGGGGTAATGAGCAGTTCTTC.

This clonotype was seen more than once but under ten times. The chain links TRBV6-2 or TRBV6-3 to TRBJ2-1; D ambiguous. The CDR3 is 14 amino acids. V was trimmed by 3 bases and J by 10 bases, leaving 16 bases between them. Germline V gene lookup returns CDR1 MNHEY and CDR2 SVGEGT. CDR3 amino acids: CASSYHPPDAEQFF. CDR3 coding DNA: TGTGCCAGCAGTTATCACCCACCTGATGCCGAGCAGTTCTTC.

This clonotype was seen more than once but under ten times. The J gene is TRBJ2-5, the V gene TRBV5-1; D gene uncertain. This CDR3 has 12 residues. Germline V lookup: CDR1 SGHRS, CDR2 YFSETQ. V lost 0 bases and J lost 5, with 5 bases in between. CDR3 loop: CASSLAMETQYF. The CDR3, as DNA: TGCGCCAGCAGCTTGGCCATGGAGACCCAGTACTTC.

V gene TRBV7-2 combines with J gene TRBJ2-5; no clear D. V was trimmed by 1 base and J by 5 bases, leaving 20 bases between them. The V gene's germline CDR1 is SGHTA and CDR2 FQGNSA. The CDR3 covers 17 residues. CDR3 in amino acids: CASSLVSIGTEGETQYF. The CDR3 coding sequence is TGTGCCAGCAGCTTAGTTTCTATTGGTACAGAAGGGGAGACCCAGTACTTC.

The table lists this clonotype with a few counts. The gene calls are TRBV7-8 and TRBJ2-1; TRBD2 agrees at 10 bases. This CDR3 comprises 15 residues. Losses at the gene ends were 3 bases for V and 4 bases for J; bases not matched to a gene: 3. Germline values: CDR1 SGHVS, CDR2 FQNEAQ. DNA for the CDR3: TGTGCCAGCAGCTTCGCTAGCGGGAGATACAATGAGCAGTTCTTC. Translated, it gives CASSFASGRYNEQFF.

The rearrangement links TRBV20-1 to TRBJ2-3, with no clear D. Germline assignment: CDR1 DFQATT and CDR2 SNEGSKA (reference sequence). This CDR3 spans 14 amino acids. The V and J ends lost 0 bases and 1 base respectively, with 8 bases between them. The chain's CDR3 is CSARDLARTDTQYF. The CDR3 nucleotides are TGCAGTGCTAGAGATCTCGCCCGCACAGATACGCAGTATTTT.

This clonotype was seen a single time. DNA of the CDR3: TGTGCCAGCAGCCCTTCTTTGGGTCTGAATGAGCAGTTCTTC. Translating it yields CASSPSLGLNEQFF. The chain employs TRBV11-2 and TRBJ2-1; D unclear. CDR3 size: 14 residues. V lost 5 bases, J lost 7 bases, and 15 bases lay in between. CDR1 is SGHAT and CDR2 is FQNNGV in the germline V gene. Based on the CDR3 plus reference TRBV11-2 and TRBJ2-1, the full variable domain is EAGVAQSPRYKIIEKRQSVAFWCNPISGHATLYWYQQILGQGPKLLIQFQNNGVVDDSQLPKDRFSAERLKGVDSTLKIQPAKLEDSAVYLCASSPSLGLNEQFFGPGTRLTVL.

This clonotype came up a few times. The chain recombines TRBV5-1 with TRBJ2-7; 9 positions agree with TRBD2. The CDR3 covers 15 residues. CDR1 SGHRS and CDR2 YFSETQ come from the germline V gene. With V trimmed by 0 bases and J by 1 base, 2 bases remained unmatched. CDR3 sequence: CASSLVTSGSYEQYF. In DNA, the CDR3 is TGCGCCAGCAGCTTGGTGACTAGCGGTTCCTACGAGCAGTACTTC.

V usage is TRBV7-7 and J usage is TRBJ2-1; 12 nucleotides line up with TRBD2. The CDR3 length is 17 residues. V shed 2 bases, J shed 0 bases, and the junction held 2 bases outside the gene matches. CDR1 and CDR2 from the germline V gene are SSHAT and FNYEAQ (reference sequence). The CDR3 DNA follows: TGTGCCAGCAGCTTACTAGCGGGAGGGGCCTCCTACAATGAGCAGTTCTTC. This translates into CASSLLAGGASYNEQFF.

Comments on this clonotype: The junction shows a germline mismatch at one end, possibly a read error. V and J are TRBV4-3 and TRBJ2-7; D is possibly TRBD1 (6 bases). CDR3 length: 18 amino acids. Germline CDR1 reads LGHNA; CDR2 reads YSLEER. The CDR3 DNA follows: TGCGCCAACAGCCAAGATACAGGGTCTTCCTCAAGCTCCTACGAGCAGTACTTC. Residues: CANSQDTGSSSSSYEQYF.

The gene calls are TRBV7-9 and TRBJ2-1; D unresolved. This CDR3 has 12 amino acids. Deletions cut 2 bases from V and 9 bases from J, with 8 bases between. Germline loops: CDR1 SEHNR, CDR2 FQNEAQ (reference sequence). The CDR3 is CASSLPGGEQFF. The CDR3 DNA follows: TGTGCCAGCAGCTTACCCGGTGGTGAGCAGTTCTTC.

The chain has TRBV7-2 and TRBJ2-7; a weak D match, TRBD2 (6 bases). Per the germline V gene, CDR1 is SGHTA and CDR2 is FQGNSA. The CDR3 runs to 13 residues. V gave up 2 bases and J gave up 6 bases, with 11 bases separating them. This CDR3 is CASSLTSTSEQYF. CDR3 bases: TGTGCCAGCAGCTTAACTAGCACTAGCGAGCAGTACTTC.

This clonotype was picked up a small number of times. This chain links TRBV7-6 with TRBJ2-7; TRBD2 matches at 11 bases. The germline V gene has CDR1 SGHVS and CDR2 FNYEAQ. The CDR3 runs 15 residues. V shed 5 bases and J 5 bases; nucleotides not matched to a gene: 8. Written as DNA, the CDR3 is TGTGCCAGCAGCCCACTAGCGGGAGCAGTCAACGAGCAGTACTTC. Translation: CASSPLAGAVNEQYF.

The V gene is TRBV3-1, the J gene TRBJ2-1, with 8 bases matching TRBD2. The CDR3 runs 14 residues. Germline CDR1 is LGHDT and CDR2 is YNNKEL (reference sequence). The ends lost 1 base at V and 7 bases at J; junction bases unmatched: 3. The CDR3 DNA is TGTGCCAGCAGCCAAGGAAGACTAGCGAATGAGCAGTTCTTC. It yields the protein CASSQGRLANEQFF.

This sequence joins TRBV19 and TRBJ2-7; no reliable D call. CDR3 length equals 14 residues. With 5 bases removed from V and 2 bases from J, the gap between germline ends came to 13 bases. Germline V gene data show CDR1 as LNHDA and CDR2 as SQIVND (reference sequence). CDR3 sequence (DNA): TGTGCCAGTAGTTCTCCCCAATCCACCTACGAGCAGTACTTC. Encoded protein: CASSSPQSTYEQYF.

In its sample, this clonotype was seen a few times. The chain carries TRBV30 and TRBJ1-1; D gene uncertain. The CDR3 runs to 13 residues. Germline V gene data show CDR1 as GTSNPN and CDR2 as SVGIG (reference sequence). V was pared by 0 bases and J by 5 bases, with 10 bases between. The CDR3 is CAWSVAKRTEAFF. As DNA, the CDR3 is TGTGCCTGGAGTGTAGCCAAGAGAACTGAAGCTTTCTTT.